The present TCR beta chain was sequenced within a study of T cell responses to AZD1222 COVID-19 vaccine. Between the trimmed V and J ends, which lost 0 bases and 11 bases, there was a span of 11 bases. Germline V lookup: CDR1 SNHLY, CDR2 FYNNEI. This CDR3 has 13 amino acids. Findings and caveats of the study: CD4 TCRs linked to vaccination spanned spike, dominating at 160-218 and 743-854. Increased Spike-specific TCR breadth and depth were observed after two AZD1222 doses.

A few counts support this clone. Its antigen is currently unknown. Produced via immunoSEQ multiplex PCR; TCRdb's table is partial and in-frame only. The sample has about 130,000 clones; roughly 87% are singletons. The clonotype was recovered from an adult who received the AZD1222 COVID-19 vaccine. The sample in question was peripheral blood, obtained 28 days after the second AZD1222 dose. The genes are TRBV2 and TRBJ1-5; D unresolved. CDR3 nucleotide sequence: TGTGCCAGCAGTGAAGCAGACTCCCTGGCCCAGCATTTT. It specifies CASSEADSLAQHF. The variable domain in full, with the rest retrieved from reference TRBV2 and TRBJ1-5, is EPEVTQTPSHQVTQMGQEVILRCVPISNHLYFYWYRQILGQKVEFLVSFYNNEISEKSEIFDDQFSVERPDGSNFTLKIRSTKLEDSAMYFCASSEADSLAQHFGDGTRLSIL.